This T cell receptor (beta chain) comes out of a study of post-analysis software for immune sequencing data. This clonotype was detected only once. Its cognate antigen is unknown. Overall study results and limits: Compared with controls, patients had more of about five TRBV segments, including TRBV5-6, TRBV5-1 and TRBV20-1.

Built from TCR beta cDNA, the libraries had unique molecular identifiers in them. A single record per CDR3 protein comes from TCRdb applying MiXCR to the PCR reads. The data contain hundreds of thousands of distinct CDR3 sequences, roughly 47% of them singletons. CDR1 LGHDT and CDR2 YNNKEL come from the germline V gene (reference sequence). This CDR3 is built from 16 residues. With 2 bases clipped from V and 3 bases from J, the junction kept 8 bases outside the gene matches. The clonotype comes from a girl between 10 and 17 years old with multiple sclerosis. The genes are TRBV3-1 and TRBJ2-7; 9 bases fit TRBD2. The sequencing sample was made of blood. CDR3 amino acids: CASSQPGTSMCYEQYF. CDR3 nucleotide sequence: TGTGCCAGCAGCCAACCTGGGACTAGCATGTGCTACGAGCAGTACTTC.